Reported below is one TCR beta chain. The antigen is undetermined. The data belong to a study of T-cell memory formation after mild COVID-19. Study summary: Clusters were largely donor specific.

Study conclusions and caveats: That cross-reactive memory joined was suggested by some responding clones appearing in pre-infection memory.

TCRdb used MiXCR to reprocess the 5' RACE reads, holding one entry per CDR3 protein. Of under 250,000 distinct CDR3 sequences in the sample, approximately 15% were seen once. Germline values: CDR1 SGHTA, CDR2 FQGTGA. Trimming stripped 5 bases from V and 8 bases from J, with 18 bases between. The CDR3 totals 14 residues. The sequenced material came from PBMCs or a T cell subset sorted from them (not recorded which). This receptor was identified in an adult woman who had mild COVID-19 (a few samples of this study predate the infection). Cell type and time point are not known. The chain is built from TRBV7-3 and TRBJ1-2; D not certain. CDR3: CASSLSSGETGYTF. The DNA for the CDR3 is TGTGCCAGCAGCCTATCGTCCGGGGAGACGGGCTACACCTTC.